The 28 T cell receptor beta chains listed next were all sequenced from one sample in a study of shared clonotypes between healthy human individuals. Some clones are missing from TCRdb's copy, which holds only in-frame ones; the method was immunoSEQ multiplex PCR. Among around 2,000,000 clones, about 94% were seen once, and the ten largest hold 0.95% to 1.5%. CD45RO-negative cells were positively selected for CCR7, leaving out terminally differentiated effector memory CD45RA+ cells. The source material was naive CD8+ T cells sorted from blood. The receptors shown here come from a man between 18 and 35 years old in good health.

With regard to this clone: In the same sample, other DNA sequences code for this CDR3. The chain is built from TRBV5-4 and TRBJ2-7; D is unclear. The V gene lost 0 bases and the J gene lost 2 bases, with 9 bases spanning the gap. The CDR3 length is 14 residues. Germline V gene data show CDR1 as SGHNT and CDR2 as YYREEE (reference sequence). The DNA for the CDR3 is TGTGCCAGCAGCTTGGACCGATCCGCCTACGAGCAGTACTTC. Translation gives CASSLDRSAYEQYF.

The CDR3 reads CASSMLDPAFYGYTF. CDR3 nucleotides: TGTGCCAGTAGTATGTTGGACCCTGCCTTCTATGGCTACACCTTC. This chain uses TRBV19 with TRBJ1-2; no firm D call. Germline CDR1 and CDR2: LNHDA and SQIVND (reference sequence). There are 15 residues in the CDR3. The V and J ends lost 3 bases and 4 bases respectively, with 15 bases between them.

The chain combines TRBV28 with TRBJ1-1; no firm D call. Germline V gives CDR1 MDHEN, CDR2 SYDVKM. The V end lost 2 bases, the J end lost 5 bases, and 9 bases lay between the germline ends. The CDR3 is 13 residues long. CDR3: CASSLQVGTEAFF. DNA for the CDR3: TGTGCCAGCAGTTTACAGGTAGGGACTGAAGCTTTCTTT.

The chain recombines TRBV9 with TRBJ2-5; TRBD2 matches at 9 bases. This CDR3 has 16 residues. Germline-derived CDR1 and CDR2 are SGDLS and YYNGEE. J lost 4 bases, V lost 4 bases, and 11 bases had no gene match. As DNA, the CDR3 is TGTGCCAGCAGCCCCCGGGGAGCGGGAGGCTTAGAGACCCAGTACTTC. Its protein is CASSPRGAGGLETQYF.

As to this clone: Other DNA sequences of this sample code for an identical CDR3. The rearrangement joins TRBV5-1 to TRBJ1-2, with 8 nucleotides matching TRBD1. Germline V gives CDR1 SGHRS, CDR2 YFSETQ. The CDR3 totals 15 residues. V trimming: 4 bases; J trimming: 4 bases; junction bases outside the gene matches: 9. The DNA for the CDR3 is TGCGCCAGCAGCCCAACAGGGGGAGAGGGCTATGGCTACACCTTC. This codes for CASSPTGGEGYGYTF.

The rearrangement joins TRBV4-2 to TRBJ2-7; 9 nucleotides line up with TRBD1. This CDR3 has 16 residues. CDR1 and CDR2 (germline): LGHNA, YNFKEQ. V was clipped by 1 base and J by 4 bases; unmatched bases: 8. CDR3 nucleotides: TGTGCCAGCAGCCAAGTTCCGACAGGGGGAACGTACGAGCAGTACTTC. Its protein is CASSQVPTGGTYEQYF.

This sequence joins TRBV29-1 and TRBJ2-1; D might be TRBD1 or TRBD2, each matching 6 bases. V lost 5 bases, J lost 13 bases, and 18 bases lay in between. CDR1 is SQVTM, CDR2 ANQGSEA, per germline. This CDR3 contains 12 residues. The chain's CDR3 is CSVSGAVQYQFF. The CDR3, as DNA: TGCAGCGTTTCGGGGGCTGTTCAATATCAGTTCTTC.

The V call is TRBV2, the J call TRBJ1-5; a weak D match, TRBD1 (5 bases). Trimming removed 5 bases at V and 1 base at J, with 9 bases between. The CDR3 totals 14 residues. Looked up from germline, CDR1 is SNHLY and CDR2 is FYNNEI. The DNA of the CDR3 is TGTGCCAGCAGTTTGGAGGGGAGCAATCAGCCCCAGCATTTT. Encoded protein: CASSLEGSNQPQHF.

The rearrangement joins TRBV5-1 to TRBJ2-1; 10 bases match TRBD1. The CDR3 sequence is 15 residues long. From germline, CDR1 is SGHRS and CDR2 YFSETQ. V lost 5 bases, J lost 3 bases, and 5 bases stayed unmatched. Written as DNA, the CDR3 is TGCGCCAGCAGTCAAGGACAGGGGGTCTACAATGAGCAGTTCTTC. Amino acids: CASSQGQGVYNEQFF.

The CDR3 is CASSQDISGYEQYF. Written as DNA, the CDR3 is TGCGCCAGCAGCCAAGATATCAGCGGCTACGAGCAGTACTTC. This chain connects TRBV4-3 to TRBJ2-7, with a tentative D call TRBD2 (5 bases). The CDR3 covers 14 residues. V lost 0 bases and J 3 bases, leaving 9 bases between the germline ends. Germline V gene data show CDR1 as LGHNA and CDR2 as YSLEER.

V is TRBV6-5 and J is TRBJ2-5, with a possible D match to TRBD2 (6 bases). Per the germline V gene, CDR1 is MNHEY and CDR2 is SVGAGI. The CDR3 consists of 15 residues. Trimming took off 6 bases at V and 5 bases at J, with 19 bases between the two ends. This CDR3 reads CASSPGGGVMETQYF. In nucleotides, the CDR3 is TGTGCCAGCAGCCCCGGGGGTGGGGTGATGGAGACCCAGTACTTC.

The rearrangement uses TRBV5-1 and TRBJ2-3; the match to TRBD2 covers 9 bases. V shed 0 bases and J 2 bases; nucleotides not matched to a gene: 7. Germline values: CDR1 SGHRS, CDR2 YFSETQ. The CDR3 has 17 residues. CDR3 bases: TGCGCCAGCAGCTTGGCGGGTAGCGGGGGACTCACAGATACGCAGTATTTT. It specifies CASSLAGSGGLTDTQYF.

The V gene is TRBV11-2, the J gene TRBJ2-3; D may be TRBD2 (5 bases). The germline V and J ends were trimmed by 1 base and 2 bases, with 13 bases remaining between them. The CDR3 has 16 residues. Germline V gives CDR1 SGHAT, CDR2 FQNNGV. DNA of the CDR3: TGTGCCAGCAGCTTAGTCGCTAGCAGATACACAGATACGCAGTATTTT. Translated: CASSLVASRYTDTQYF.

This clone was seen only once. This chain joins TRBV4-1 and TRBJ2-7; a possible D gene is TRBD2 (6 bases). The germline V gene encodes CDR1 MGHRA and CDR2 YSYEKL. The CDR3 is 15 amino acids. The V end lost 3 bases, the J end lost 3 bases, and 15 bases lay between the germline ends. The chain's CDR3 is CASSHGGTGNYEQYF. For the CDR3, the DNA is TGCGCCAGCAGCCATGGCGGGACGGGAAACTACGAGCAGTACTTC.

The V call is TRBV13, the J call TRBJ2-2; 7 bases line up with TRBD2. This CDR3 has 15 residues. V was pared by 6 bases and J by 7 bases, with 11 bases of the junction left unmatched. CDR1 is PRHDT, CDR2 FYEKMQ, per germline (reference sequence). The CDR3 coding sequence is TGTGCCAGCAGTCCCGCGGGAGAGGTTGTCGGGGAGCTGTTTTTT. Translated: CASSPAGEVVGELFF.

The chain combines TRBV5-8 with TRBJ2-7, with no clear D. In germline, CDR1 is SGHTS, CDR2 YDEGEE. CDR3 length equals 11 residues. V lost 4 bases, J lost 2 bases, and 4 bases lay in between. The CDR3 coding sequence is TGTGCCAGCAGCAACACCTACGAGCAGTACTTC. This codes for CASSNTYEQYF.

The chain joins TRBV6-5 to TRBJ1-5; D is undetermined. This CDR3 region has 12 residues. The V gene lost 5 bases and the J gene lost 3 bases, with 5 bases spanning the gap. Germline values: CDR1 MNHEY, CDR2 SVGAGI. The CDR3 sequence: CASSNANQPQHF. The CDR3 DNA sequence: TGTGCCAGCAGTAACGCCAATCAGCCCCAGCATTTT.

The chain has TRBV7-9 and TRBJ2-3, with D unclear. The CDR3 consists of 11 residues. Germline V CDR1 and CDR2: SEHNR, FQNEAQ (reference sequence). V was cut by 5 bases and J by 3 bases, with 3 bases left in between. CDR3 bases: TGTGCCAGCAGCACAACAGATACGCAGTATTTT. The encoded protein is CASSTTDTQYF.

The V call is TRBV5-1, the J call TRBJ2-5; D is undetermined. Between the trimmed V and J ends, which lost 2 bases and 4 bases, there was a span of 6 bases. CDR1 is SGHRS and CDR2 is YFSETQ in the germline V gene. The CDR3 runs 12 residues. CDR3 protein: CASSFMGETQYF. CDR3 sequence (DNA): TGCGCCAGCAGCTTTATGGGAGAGACCCAGTACTTC.

This clone came up once. The chain carries TRBV2 and TRBJ1-1; no firm D call. Trimming left V 6 bases short and J 0 bases short, with 17 bases between. The CDR3 totals 16 residues. Germline CDR1 SNHLY, CDR2 FYNNEI. The CDR3 is CASSHPGQPMNTEAFF. The CDR3 region has the DNA TGTGCCAGCAGCCACCCCGGGCAGCCCATGAACACTGAAGCTTTCTTT.

A single count supports this clone. The chain combines TRBV10-3 with TRBJ1-1; weak D call: TRBD1 (6 bases). V lost 0 bases, J lost 3 bases, and 11 bases lay in between. This CDR3 contains 15 residues. Germline V gives CDR1 ENHRY, CDR2 SYGVKD. The CDR3 sequence is CAISESGGLDTEAFF. The CDR3 DNA is TGTGCCATCAGTGAGTCGGGGGGGCTGGACACTGAAGCTTTCTTT.

This chain connects TRBV4-2 to TRBJ2-7; D ambiguous. This CDR3 is built from 15 residues. Germline CDR1 LGHNA, CDR2 YNFKEQ. The ends were cut back, 3 bases at V and 2 bases at J, with 14 bases in the middle. CDR3 amino acids: CASSQLISLAYEQYF. In DNA, the CDR3 is TGTGCCAGCAGCCAGCTCATATCTTTGGCCTACGAGCAGTACTTC.

V gene TRBV5-5 combines with J gene TRBJ1-1; D gene uncertain. Germline loops: CDR1 SGHKS, CDR2 YYEKEE (reference sequence). V was shortened by 4 bases and J by 5 bases, with 21 bases between the two germline ends. CDR3 size: 16 residues. The CDR3 region has the DNA TGTGCCAGCAGCCCGGGCGGGAGGGCGGTTGGTACTGAAGCTTTCTTT. Its translation: CASSPGGRAVGTEAFF.

The chain combines TRBV4-1 with TRBJ1-6; D unresolved. The CDR3 consists of 13 residues. Germline loops: CDR1 MGHRA, CDR2 YSYEKL. V gave up 2 bases and J gave up 7 bases, with 6 bases separating them. CDR3 DNA: TGCGCCAGCAGCCAACGTCTGAATTCACCCCTCCACTTT. Its protein product is CASSQRLNSPLHF.

The chain employs TRBV4-3 and TRBJ2-1; 12 nucleotides agree with TRBD2. CDR3 length: 16 residues. Trimming cost V 4 bases and J 7 bases; bases outside gene matches: 8. Looked up from germline, CDR1 is LGHNA and CDR2 is YSLEER. The CDR3 DNA is TGCGCCAGCAGCCCGAGACTAGCGGGAGTGTGGAATGAGCAGTTCTTC. Protein product: CASSPRLAGVWNEQFF.

Turning to this clone: The same CDR3 is also encoded by other DNA sequences in this sample. The chain employs TRBV19 and TRBJ1-1; D is unclear. The CDR3 covers 12 residues. Trimming left V 6 bases short and J 1 base short, with 6 bases between. Germline CDR1 reads LNHDA; CDR2 reads SQIVND (reference sequence). DNA for the CDR3: TGTGCCAGTAGAGGTGGGAACACTGAAGCTTTCTTT. This translates into CASRGGNTEAFF.

J is TRBJ1-2 and V is TRBV30; D not certain. The V gene lost 0 bases and the J gene lost 2 bases, with 10 bases spanning the gap. This CDR3 has 14 residues. Germline V gene data show CDR1 as GTSNPN and CDR2 as SVGIG (reference sequence). CDR3 sequence reads: CAWSVGRLNYGYTF. The CDR3 DNA reads as TGTGCCTGGAGTGTTGGCAGGTTGAACTATGGCTACACCTTC.

The V call is TRBV10-3, the J call TRBJ1-1; the match to TRBD1 covers 9 bases. This CDR3 comprises 15 residues. Germline V gene data show CDR1 as ENHRY and CDR2 as SYGVKD. J lost 1 base, V lost 3 bases, and 3 bases had no gene match. Written as DNA, the CDR3 is TGTGCCATCAGTGACAGGGACAGGGAGAACACTGAAGCTTTCTTT. It yields the protein CAISDRDRENTEAFF.